This T cell receptor beta chain originates from a study of graft-versus-host responses after intestinal transplantation. Whole-study context: Grafts that recipients had were multivisceral, liver-intestinal, or isolated intestinal transplants. Every recipient had anti-thymocyte globulin induction and 2 to 3 years of tacrolimus plus steroids.

V was trimmed by 5 bases and J by 5 bases, leaving 15 bases between them. Germline lookup yields CDR1 SGHAT and CDR2 FQNNGV. The CDR3 has 14 residues. In the case of this clone: Antigen specificity is unknown.

The method was immunoSEQ multiplex PCR; TCRdb's version includes in-frame clones alone and lacks a portion of them. The table lists 70,000 or so clones, approximately 80% of them singletons. The sequencing used unstimulated CD4+ T cells sorted from spleen or lymph node cells, collected before transplant. This clonotype originated in a human donor who was the organ donor for an intestinal transplant. This sequence joins TRBV11-2 and TRBJ1-1; TRBD1 might be the D (5 bases). CDR3 residues: CASSPGRGVTEAFF. In nucleotides, the CDR3 is TGTGCCAGCAGCCCGGGGCGGGGGGTGACTGAAGCTTTCTTT. Looking up the rest from reference TRBV11-2 and TRBJ1-1 gives the full variable domain: EAGVAQSPRYKIIEKRQSVAFWCNPISGHATLYWYQQILGQGPKLLIQFQNNGVVDDSQLPKDRFSAERLKGVDSTLKIQPAKLEDSAVYLCASSPGRGVTEAFFGQGTRLTVV.